This entry lists 28 T cell receptor beta chains sequenced from one sample in a study of Graves' ophthalmopathy and Graves' hyperthyroidism. Amplification of TCR beta CDR3 regions used RNA transcripts. Following a first-round RT-PCR that used HTBI primers, a second-round multiplex PCR was carried out. TCRdb re-analysed the multiplex PCR reads in MiXCR, keeping a single row per CDR3 protein. The repertoire holds about 620,000 distinct CDR3 sequences, with about 24% as singletons. Source material: peripheral blood. The receptors were sampled from a woman aged 18 to 35 with stable Graves' hyperthyroidism. Some clones in this sample may be carry-over from other donors' samples.

This clonotype was seen many times. Germline is not matched at one junction end, which may reflect a read error. The chain combines TRBV5-1 with TRBJ2-7; 7 nucleotides agree with TRBD2. This CDR3 is 13 amino acids long. Germline assignment: CDR1 SGHRS and CDR2 YFSETQ. The CDR3 DNA follows: TGTGCCAGCAGTCTAAGCGGGGTTTACGAGCAGTACTTC. Translation: CASSLSGVYEQYF.

This clonotype was found many times. The chain uses TRBV6-5 and TRBJ2-4; 16 bases agree with TRBD2. The CDR3 runs to 16 residues. The ends lost 2 bases at V and 5 bases at J; junction bases unmatched: 0. CDR1 and CDR2 (germline): MNHEY, SVGAGI. The CDR3 DNA is TGTGCCAGCAGTTACGGGACTAGCGGGGGGGAAAACATTCAGTACTTC. Translating gives CASSYGTSGGENIQYF.

This clonotype was seen at least ten times. The chain uses TRBV7-8 and TRBJ2-7; D tentatively fits TRBD1 or TRBD2 (6 bases each). The CDR3 spans 15 residues. Germline V gives CDR1 SGHVS, CDR2 FQNEAQ. The V gene lost 5 bases and the J gene lost 2 bases, with 16 bases spanning the gap. The CDR3 sequence is CASSLGRTAPYEQYF. The CDR3 DNA follows: TGTGCCAGCAGCCTGGGGAGGACAGCACCCTACGAGCAGTACTTC. The full variable domain, rest sourced from reference TRBV7-8 and TRBJ2-7, is GAGVSQSPRYKVAKRGQDVALRCDPISGHVSLFWYQQALGQGPEFLTYFQNEAQLDKSGLPSDRFFAERPEGSVSTLKIQRTQQEDSAVYLCASSLGRTAPYEQYFGPGTRLTVT.

This clonotype was observed many times. This chain joins TRBV11-2 and TRBJ2-7, with 10 bases lining up with TRBD2. The CDR3 is 16 amino acids. V trimming: 3 bases; J trimming: 3 bases; junction bases outside the gene matches: 8. Germline V gene data show CDR1 as SGHAT and CDR2 as FQNNGV. The CDR3 is CASSLGRAGGDYEQYF. CDR3 DNA: TGTGCCAGCAGCTTGGGAAGAGCGGGGGGGGACTACGAGCAGTACTTC.

This clonotype has a count of ten or more. The gene calls are TRBV30 and TRBJ1-1; D not certain. The V end lost 7 bases, the J end lost 4 bases, and 10 bases lay between the germline ends. The CDR3 totals 11 residues. Germline V gene lookup returns CDR1 GTSNPN and CDR2 SVGIG (reference sequence). The CDR3, as DNA: TGTGCCTCCGCCGGCTCCACTGAAGCTTTCTTT. Translated: CASAGSTEAFF.

This clonotype was recorded many times. This chain links TRBV19 with TRBJ1-5; 8 bases line up with TRBD1. Trimming cost V 3 bases and J 3 bases; bases outside gene matches: 1. The germline CDR1 and CDR2 sequences are LNHDA and SQIVND (reference sequence). The CDR3 contains 14 residues. The CDR3 reads CASSMDRDNQPQHF. Written as DNA, the CDR3 is TGTGCCAGTAGTATGGACAGGGACAATCAGCCCCAGCATTTT.

This clonotype has a count of ten or more. V is TRBV4-1 and J is TRBJ2-2, with 9 bases lining up with TRBD1. This CDR3 is built from 16 residues. Unmatched junction bases numbered 5, after V lost 5 bases and J lost 1 base. Looked up from germline, CDR1 is MGHRA and CDR2 is YSYEKL. The CDR3 DNA is TGCGCCAGCAGCTCACGGACAGGGGAGAACACCGGGGAGCTGTTTTTT. It encodes CASSSRTGENTGELFF.

This clonotype was recorded many times. This chain links TRBV7-9 with TRBJ2-4, with D maybe TRBD1 (5 bases). V lost 4 bases, J lost 0 bases, and 16 bases lay in between. Germline CDR1 reads SEHNR; CDR2 reads FQNEAQ (reference sequence). The CDR3 consists of 17 residues. This chain's CDR3 is CASSSPQGRSAKNIQYF. The CDR3 DNA sequence: TGTGCCAGCAGCTCCCCTCAGGGAAGGTCAGCCAAAAACATTCAGTACTTC.

This clonotype was detected ten times or more. The genes are TRBV19 and TRBJ1-6; 7 bases align to TRBD1. CDR3 length equals 17 residues. V lost 4 bases to trimming and J lost 7 bases; unmatched junction nucleotides: 13. Germline-derived CDR1 and CDR2 are LNHDA and SQIVND (reference sequence). The DNA of the CDR3 is TGTGCCAGTAGTACCACTCAGCACAGGGGACGGAATTCACCCCTCCACTTT. This sequence encodes CASSTTQHRGRNSPLHF.

The table lists this clonotype with many counts. Here the CDR3 DNA reads TGTGCCAGCAGCTTGTATAATTCACCCCTCCACTTT. Amino acid sequence: CASSLYNSPLHF. The chain couples TRBV6-1 to TRBJ1-6; unclear D gene. V gave up 6 bases and J gave up 4 bases, with 4 bases separating them. Germline CDR1 and CDR2: MNHNS and SASEGT. This CDR3 has 12 amino acids.

This clonotype was seen many times. V is TRBV28 and J is TRBJ2-5; 8 bases fit TRBD1. The CDR3 covers 15 residues. V dropped 6 bases and J dropped 5; count of bases not matched to a gene: 11. The germline V gene encodes CDR1 MDHEN and CDR2 SYDVKM. The chain's CDR3 is CASRTRDRPLETQYF. CDR3 in DNA: TGTGCCAGCAGGACCCGGGACAGGCCTCTGGAGACCCAGTACTTC.

In regard to this clonotype: Since no conserved phenylalanine or tryptophan closes the CDR3, a read error is the likely cause. The CDR3 loop reads CASSERTGDNYGYTV. The CDR3 coding sequence is TGTGCCAGCAGTGAACGGACAGGAGATAACTATGGCTACACCGTC. The V gene is TRBV6-1, the J gene TRBJ1-2; TRBD1 agrees at 7 bases. Germline V gene sequence: CDR1 MNHNS, CDR2 SASEGT. CDR3 length: 15 residues. The J segment lost 1 base and the V segment lost 2 bases, leaving 4 bases of the junction unmatched.

In regard to this clonotype: Sequence at one end of the junction differs from germline and may be a read error. The gene calls are TRBV20-1 and TRBJ1-5; D remains unclear. The CDR3 consists of 14 residues. The germline V gene encodes CDR1 DFQATT and CDR2 SNEGSKA (reference sequence). DNA of the CDR3: TGCAGTGCTAGAGTCGGGATACGTAATCAGCCTCAGCATTTT. Encoded protein: CSARVGIRNQPQHF.

At least ten counts were recorded for this clonotype. The chain recombines TRBV25-1 with TRBJ2-5; TRBD1 might be the D (5 bases). The ends were cut back, 7 bases at V and 4 bases at J, with 10 bases in the middle. Germline lookup yields CDR1 MGHDK and CDR2 SYGVNS. There are 12 residues in the CDR3. The CDR3 nucleotides read TGTGCCAGCAACGAAGGGGCAGAGACCCAGTACTTC. Translation: CASNEGAETQYF.

The CDR3 reads CASSSASFSSYEQYF. CDR3 in DNA: TGTGCCAGCAGCTCGGCCTCTTTCAGCTCCTACGAGCAGTACTTC. The rearrangement links TRBV28 to TRBJ2-7; no reliable D call. The CDR3 extends over 15 amino acids. The V gene's germline CDR1 is MDHEN and CDR2 SYDVKM. V lost 6 bases and J lost 0, with 15 bases in between.

This clonotype appeared a few times. V gene TRBV27 combines with J gene TRBJ1-6; TRBD1 agrees at 7 bases. The V segment lost 3 bases and the J segment 10 bases; nucleotides outside the gene matches: 6. Germline V gene lookup returns CDR1 MNHEY and CDR2 SMNVEV (reference sequence). This CDR3 comprises 14 residues. The CDR3, as DNA: TGTGCCAGCAGTTTCCGGACAGGAGGATCACCCCTCCACTTT. Translation gives CASSFRTGGSPLHF.

The sample holds many counts of this clonotype. This chain connects TRBV18 to TRBJ1-1; D is possibly TRBD1 (5 bases). The CDR3 is 13 residues long. Looked up from germline, CDR1 is KGHSH and CDR2 is LQKENI. Trimming cost V 1 base and J 6 bases, with 9 bases left between them. CDR3: CASSPRMGPEAFF. The DNA for the CDR3 is TGTGCCAGCTCACCACGGATGGGACCTGAAGCTTTCTTT.

The V gene is TRBV28, the J gene TRBJ2-7; a weak D match, TRBD1 (6 bases). The germline V gene has CDR1 MDHEN and CDR2 SYDVKM. The CDR3 has 16 amino acids. Trimming stripped 3 bases from V and 0 bases from J, with 15 bases between. CDR3 amino acids: CASSLPSGASSYEQYF. The CDR3, as DNA: TGTGCCAGCAGTTTGCCCTCAGGGGCGAGCTCCTACGAGCAGTACTTC.

The sample holds many counts of this clonotype. One base away lies a much larger clone, so this may be a sequencing read error. The chain combines TRBV24-1 with TRBJ1-2; D gene ambiguous. Germline CDR1 KGHDR, CDR2 SFDVKD. CDR3 length: 11 residues. The V and J ends lost 4 bases and 4 bases respectively, with 3 bases between them. The CDR3, as DNA: TGTGCCACCAGTGACGGCTATGGCTACACCTTC. Amino acids: CATSDGYGYTF.

The V gene is TRBV7-2, the J gene TRBJ2-7, with TRBD2 matching 7 bases. The germline gives CDR1 SGHTA, CDR2 FQGNSA. The CDR3 is made up of 15 amino acids. V lost 3 bases, J lost 4 bases, and 9 bases stayed unmatched. CDR3 residues: CASSLSGGRGYEQYF. CDR3 DNA sequence: TGTGCCAGCAGCTTGTCGGGAGGAAGAGGGTACGAGCAGTACTTC. Filled out from reference TRBV7-2 and TRBJ2-7, the complete variable domain reads GAGVSQSPSNKVTEKGKDVELRCDPISGHTALYWYRQSLGQGLEFLIYFQGNSAPDKSGLPSDRFSAERTGGSVSTLTIQRTQQEDSAVYLCASSLSGGRGYEQYFGPGTRLTVT.

In its sample, this clonotype was seen a few times. The rearrangement uses TRBV6-2 or TRBV6-3 and TRBJ2-7; D ambiguous. Trimming pared 3 bases from V and 2 bases from J, leaving 11 bases between. The length of the CDR3 is 14 residues. CDR1 MNHEY and CDR2 SVGEGT come from the germline V gene. CDR3 nucleotide sequence: TGTGCCAGCAGTTATTTCGGACGGACCTACGAGCAGTACTTC. Protein product: CASSYFGRTYEQYF.

This clonotype occurred many times. The chain is built from TRBV20-1 and TRBJ1-6, with D unclear. Germline CDR1 is DFQATT and CDR2 is SNEGSKA (reference sequence). This CDR3 comprises 17 residues. V dropped 4 bases and J dropped 0 bases, with 16 bases sitting between them. DNA for the CDR3: TGCAGTGCTATGGACGAACTATTGGACTCCTATAATTCACCCCTCCACTTT. Amino acids: CSAMDELLDSYNSPLHF.

The genes are TRBV20-1 and TRBJ1-2; D unresolved. From germline, CDR1 is DFQATT and CDR2 SNEGSKA (reference sequence). The CDR3 loop spans 14 amino acids. V was cut by 3 bases and J by 11 bases, with 22 bases left in between. As DNA, the CDR3 is TGCAGTGCTAGTTCTCTAGGGCTCGGGTTGAGGTACACCTTC. Protein product: CSASSLGLGLRYTF.

CDR3 nucleotides: TGTGCCATCAGTGAGCCAGATCGGGGCTACACCTTC. Translating it yields CAISEPDRGYTF. The J gene is TRBJ1-2, the V gene TRBV10-3; D ambiguous. Germline V lookup: CDR1 ENHRY, CDR2 SYGVKD. This CDR3 region has 12 residues. Trimming shortened V by 2 bases and J by 8 bases, and 9 bases separated the two germline ends.

A note on this clonotype: A single base separates this from a much larger clone, so it may be a read error. CDR3 in DNA: TGTGCCAGCAGGGGGGACCTCTTGAGGGGCATGAACACTGAAGCTTTCTTT. Its protein is CASRGDLLRGMNTEAFF. The rearrangement uses TRBV11-1 and TRBJ1-1, with D possibly matching TRBD1 (5 bases). With 6 bases removed from V and 0 bases from J, the gap between germline ends came to 20 bases. The germline CDR1 and CDR2 sequences are SGHAT and FQDESV (reference sequence). This CDR3 contains 17 residues.

Ten or more counts support this clonotype. V usage is TRBV6-2 or TRBV6-3 and J usage is TRBJ2-6; a weak D match, TRBD1 (6 bases). The V gene's germline CDR1 is MNHEY and CDR2 SVGEGT. The ends were cut back, 1 base at V and 0 bases at J, with 13 bases in the middle. This CDR3 is built from 18 residues. The CDR3 is CASSYLLGGSSGANVLTF. CDR3 sequence (DNA): TGTGCCAGCAGTTACTTATTAGGGGGAAGCTCTGGGGCCAACGTCCTGACTTTC.

In this sample, this clonotype turned up many times. V gene TRBV30 combines with J gene TRBJ1-1, with D possibly TRBD1 on 5 matching bases. This CDR3 contains 12 residues. Deletions cut 2 bases from V and 4 bases from J, with 8 bases between. The germline gives CDR1 GTSNPN, CDR2 SVGIG (reference sequence). CDR3 DNA: TGTGCCTGGAGTCGAAGGGGCACTGAAGCTTTCTTT. Residues: CAWSRRGTEAFF.

V and J are TRBV28 and TRBJ2-5; D ambiguous. Germline values: CDR1 MDHEN, CDR2 SYDVKM. The CDR3 is 13 amino acids. The V end was cut by 3 bases, the J end by 5 bases, with 10 bases between. The CDR3 DNA is TGTGCCAGCAGTTTGCCGAGCTTGGAGACCCAGTACTTC. Protein sequence: CASSLPSLETQYF.